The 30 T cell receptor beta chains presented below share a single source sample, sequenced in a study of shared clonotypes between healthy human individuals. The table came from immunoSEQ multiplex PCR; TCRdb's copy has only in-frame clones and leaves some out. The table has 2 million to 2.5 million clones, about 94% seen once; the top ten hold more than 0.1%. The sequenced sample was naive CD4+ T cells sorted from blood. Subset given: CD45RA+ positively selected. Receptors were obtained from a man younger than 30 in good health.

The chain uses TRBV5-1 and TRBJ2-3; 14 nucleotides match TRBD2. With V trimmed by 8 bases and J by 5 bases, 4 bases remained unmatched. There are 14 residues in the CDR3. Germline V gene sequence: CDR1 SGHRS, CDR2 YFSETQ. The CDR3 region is CASGTSGSIDTQYF. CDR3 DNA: TGCGCCAGTGGGACTAGCGGGAGTATAGATACGCAGTATTTT. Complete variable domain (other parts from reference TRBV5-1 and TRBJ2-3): KAGVTQTPRYLIKTRGQQVTLSCSPISGHRSVSWYQQTPGQGLQFLFEYFSETQRNKGNFPGRFSGRQFSNSRSEMNVSTLELGDSALYLCASGTSGSIDTQYFGPGTRLTVL.

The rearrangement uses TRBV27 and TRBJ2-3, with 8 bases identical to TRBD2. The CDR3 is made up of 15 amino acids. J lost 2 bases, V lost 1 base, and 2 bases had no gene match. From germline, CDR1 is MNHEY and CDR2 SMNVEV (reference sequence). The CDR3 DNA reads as TGTGCCAGCAGTTTATACGGGAGGGCCACAGATACGCAGTATTTT. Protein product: CASSLYGRATDTQYF.

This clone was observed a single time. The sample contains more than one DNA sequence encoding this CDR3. The CDR3 region is CASSLWGGTDTQYF. CDR3 nucleotide sequence: TGTGCCAGCAGTTTATGGGGCGGGACAGATACGCAGTATTTT. This chain joins TRBV27 and TRBJ2-3, with D perhaps given as TRBD1 or TRBD2 (5 bases each). Germline V gene data show CDR1 as MNHEY and CDR2 as SMNVEV (reference sequence). Between the trimmed V and J ends, which lost 1 base and 3 bases, there was a span of 8 bases. There are 14 residues in the CDR3.

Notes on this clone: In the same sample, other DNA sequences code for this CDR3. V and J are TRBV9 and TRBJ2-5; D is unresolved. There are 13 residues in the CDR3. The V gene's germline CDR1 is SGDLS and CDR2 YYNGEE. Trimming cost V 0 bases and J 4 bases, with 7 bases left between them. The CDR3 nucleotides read TGTGCCAGCAGCGTAGGCCTATCAGAGACCCAGTACTTC. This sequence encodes CASSVGLSETQYF.

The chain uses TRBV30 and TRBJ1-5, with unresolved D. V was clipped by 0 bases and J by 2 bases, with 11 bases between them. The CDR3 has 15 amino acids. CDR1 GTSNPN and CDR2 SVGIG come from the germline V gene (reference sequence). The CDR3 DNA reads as TGTGCCTGGAGTGTAAGTAGGGTTGGCAATCAGCCCCAGCATTTT. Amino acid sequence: CAWSVSRVGNQPQHF.

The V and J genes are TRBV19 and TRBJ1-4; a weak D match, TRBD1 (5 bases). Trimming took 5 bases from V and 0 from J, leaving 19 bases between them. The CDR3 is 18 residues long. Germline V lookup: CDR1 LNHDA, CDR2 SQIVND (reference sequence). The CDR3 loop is CASSRWLGGTATNEKLFF. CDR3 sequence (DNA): TGTGCCAGTAGTCGGTGGCTGGGGGGAACGGCAACTAATGAAAAACTGTTTTTT.

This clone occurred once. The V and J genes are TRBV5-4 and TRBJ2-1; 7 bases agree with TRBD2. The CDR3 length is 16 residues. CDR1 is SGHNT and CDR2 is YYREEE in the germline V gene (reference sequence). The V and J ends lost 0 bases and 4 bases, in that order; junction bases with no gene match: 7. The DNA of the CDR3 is TGTGCCAGCAGCTTGGGTCAACTAGCGTCTTACAATGAGCAGTTCTTC. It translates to CASSLGQLASYNEQFF.

DNA of the CDR3: TGTGCCATTGGACAGGGTTCCCTACGCCAGAATTATGGCTACACCTTC. Translated, it gives CAIGQGSLRQNYGYTF. V gene TRBV15 combines with J gene TRBJ1-2, with 8 positions matching TRBD1. The V segment lost 10 bases and the J segment 5 bases; nucleotides outside the gene matches: 18. The CDR3 extends over 16 amino acids. Germline CDR1 reads LNHNV; CDR2 reads YYDKDF (reference sequence).

DNA of the CDR3: TGTGCCAGCAGTTTAGCCCTAGCGGGAGATCCCTACGAGCAGTACTTC. Its protein product is CASSLALAGDPYEQYF. The rearrangement joins TRBV27 to TRBJ2-7, with 10 bases fitting TRBD2. J lost 2 bases, V lost 2 bases, and 6 bases had no gene match. The CDR3 sequence is 16 residues long. Germline V gene sequence: CDR1 MNHEY, CDR2 SMNVEV (reference sequence).

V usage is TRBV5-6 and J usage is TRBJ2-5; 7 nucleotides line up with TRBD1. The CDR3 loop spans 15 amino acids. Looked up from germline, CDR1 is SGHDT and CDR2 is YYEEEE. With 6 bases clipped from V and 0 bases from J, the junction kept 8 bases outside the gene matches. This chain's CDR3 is CASTDRDRYQETQYF. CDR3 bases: TGTGCCAGCACCGACCGGGACAGATACCAAGAGACCCAGTACTTC.

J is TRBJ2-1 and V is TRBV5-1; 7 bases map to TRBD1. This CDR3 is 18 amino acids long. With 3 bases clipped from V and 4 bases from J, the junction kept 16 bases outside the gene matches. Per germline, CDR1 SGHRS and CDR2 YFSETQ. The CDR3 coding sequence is TGCGCCAGCAGCTCTCCAAAAAACCCGGGACAGCCTTACAATGAGCAGTTCTTC. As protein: CASSSPKNPGQPYNEQFF.

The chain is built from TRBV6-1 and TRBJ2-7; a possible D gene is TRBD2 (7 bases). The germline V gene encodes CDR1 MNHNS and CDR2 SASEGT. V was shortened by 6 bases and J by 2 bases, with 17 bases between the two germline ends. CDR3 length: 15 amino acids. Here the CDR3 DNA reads TGTGCCAGCAGCCTGGGGGCTAGCGGAGCCTACGAGCAGTACTTC. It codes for CASSLGASGAYEQYF.

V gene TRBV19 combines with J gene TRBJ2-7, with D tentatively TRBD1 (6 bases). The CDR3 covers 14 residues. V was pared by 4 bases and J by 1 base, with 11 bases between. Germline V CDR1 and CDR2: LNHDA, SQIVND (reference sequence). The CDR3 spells CASSRDTISYEQYF. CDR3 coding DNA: TGTGCCAGTAGTAGGGACACGATTTCCTACGAGCAGTACTTC. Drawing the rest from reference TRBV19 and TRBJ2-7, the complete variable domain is DGGITQSPKYLFRKEGQNVTLSCEQNLNHDAMYWYRQDPGQGLRLIYYSQIVNDFQKGDIAEGYSVSREKKESFPLTVTSAQKNPTAFYLCASSRDTISYEQYFGPGTRLTVT.

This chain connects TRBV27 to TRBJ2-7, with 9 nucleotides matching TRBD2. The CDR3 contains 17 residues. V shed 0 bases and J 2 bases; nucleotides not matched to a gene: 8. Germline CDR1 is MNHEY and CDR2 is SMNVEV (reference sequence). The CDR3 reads CASSLSRGLADTYEQYF. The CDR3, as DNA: TGTGCCAGCAGTTTATCGAGGGGACTAGCCGACACCTACGAGCAGTACTTC.

The CDR3 bases are TGTGCCAGTAGTTCCTCCACGGGACAGGGGGTGGATGGCTACACCTTC. Residues: CASSSSTGQGVDGYTF. The chain combines TRBV19 with TRBJ1-2, with 11 bases lining up with TRBD1. V was clipped by 5 bases and J by 6 bases; unmatched bases: 11. The germline gives CDR1 LNHDA, CDR2 SQIVND (reference sequence). CDR3 length equals 16 residues. Drawing the rest from reference TRBV19 and TRBJ1-2, the complete variable domain is DGGITQSPKYLFRKEGQNVTLSCEQNLNHDAMYWYRQDPGQGLRLIYYSQIVNDFQKGDIAEGYSVSREKKESFPLTVTSAQKNPTAFYLCASSSSTGQGVDGYTFGSGTRLTVV.

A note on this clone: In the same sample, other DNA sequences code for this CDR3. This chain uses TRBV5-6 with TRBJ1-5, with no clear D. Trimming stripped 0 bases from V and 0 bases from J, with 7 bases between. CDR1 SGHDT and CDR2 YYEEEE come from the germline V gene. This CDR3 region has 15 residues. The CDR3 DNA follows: TGTGCCAGCAGCTTGGGCGGAAATAGCAATCAGCCCCAGCATTTT. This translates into CASSLGGNSNQPQHF.

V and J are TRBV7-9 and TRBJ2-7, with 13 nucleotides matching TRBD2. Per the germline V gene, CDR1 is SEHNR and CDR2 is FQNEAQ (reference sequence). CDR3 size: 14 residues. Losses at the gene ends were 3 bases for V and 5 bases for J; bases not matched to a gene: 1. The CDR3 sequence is CASSFGLAGDEQYF. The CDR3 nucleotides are TGTGCCAGCAGCTTCGGACTAGCGGGAGACGAGCAGTACTTC.

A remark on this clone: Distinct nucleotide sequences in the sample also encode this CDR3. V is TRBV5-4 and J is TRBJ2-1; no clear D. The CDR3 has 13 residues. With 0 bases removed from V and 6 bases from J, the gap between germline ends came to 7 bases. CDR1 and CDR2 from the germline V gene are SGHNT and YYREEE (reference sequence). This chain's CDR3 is CASSLVSANEQFF. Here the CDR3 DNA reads TGTGCCAGCAGCTTGGTCAGTGCCAATGAGCAGTTCTTC.

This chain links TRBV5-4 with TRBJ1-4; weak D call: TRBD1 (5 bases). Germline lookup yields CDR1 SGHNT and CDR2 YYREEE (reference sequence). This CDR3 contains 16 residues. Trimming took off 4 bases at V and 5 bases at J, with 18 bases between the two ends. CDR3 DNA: TGTGCCAGCAGCGCCAGTAGGAGTGGGGGGAATGAAAAACTGTTTTTT. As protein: CASSASRSGGNEKLFF.

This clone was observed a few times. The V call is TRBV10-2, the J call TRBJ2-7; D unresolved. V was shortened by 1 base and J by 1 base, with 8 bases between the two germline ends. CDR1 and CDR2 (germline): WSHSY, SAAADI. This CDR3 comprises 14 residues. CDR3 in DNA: TGCGCCAGCAGTGAGTTTGGCAAGTCCTACGAGCAGTACTTC. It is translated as CASSEFGKSYEQYF.

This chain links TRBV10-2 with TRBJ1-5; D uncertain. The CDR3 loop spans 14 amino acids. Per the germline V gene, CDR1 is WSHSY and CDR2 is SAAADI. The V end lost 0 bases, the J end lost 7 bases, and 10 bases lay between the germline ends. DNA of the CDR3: TGCGCCAGCAGTGAGTCTAACCCTGGACAGCCCCAGCATTTT. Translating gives CASSESNPGQPQHF.

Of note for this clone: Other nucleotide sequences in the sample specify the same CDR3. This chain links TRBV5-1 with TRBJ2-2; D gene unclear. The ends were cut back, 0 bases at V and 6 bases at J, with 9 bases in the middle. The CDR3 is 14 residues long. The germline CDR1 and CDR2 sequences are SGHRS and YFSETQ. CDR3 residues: CASSLAGAAGELFF. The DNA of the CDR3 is TGCGCCAGCAGCTTGGCGGGCGCTGCCGGGGAGCTGTTTTTT.

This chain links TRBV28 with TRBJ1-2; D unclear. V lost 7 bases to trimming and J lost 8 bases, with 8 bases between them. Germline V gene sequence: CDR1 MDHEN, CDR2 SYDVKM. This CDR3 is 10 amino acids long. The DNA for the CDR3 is TGTGCCAGCAAGGGAACGGGCTACACCTTC. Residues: CASKGTGYTF.

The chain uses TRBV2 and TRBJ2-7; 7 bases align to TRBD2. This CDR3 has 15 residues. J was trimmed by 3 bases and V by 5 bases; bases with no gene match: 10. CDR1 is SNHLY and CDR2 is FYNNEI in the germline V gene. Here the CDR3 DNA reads TGTGCCAGCAGTTTAACCGGGGGGACGGGCTACGAGCAGTACTTC. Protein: CASSLTGGTGYEQYF.

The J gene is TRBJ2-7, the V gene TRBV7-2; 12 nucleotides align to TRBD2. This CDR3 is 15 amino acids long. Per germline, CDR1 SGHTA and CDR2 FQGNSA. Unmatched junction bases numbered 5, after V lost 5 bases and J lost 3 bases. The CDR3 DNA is TGTGCCAGCAGCACCTCACTAGCGGGGGGCTACGAGCAGTACTTC. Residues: CASSTSLAGGYEQYF.

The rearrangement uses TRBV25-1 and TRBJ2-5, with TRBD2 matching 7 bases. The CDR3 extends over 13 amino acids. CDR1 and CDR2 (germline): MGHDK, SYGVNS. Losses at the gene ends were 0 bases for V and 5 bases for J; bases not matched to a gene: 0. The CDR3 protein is CASSEYGRETQYF. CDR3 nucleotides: TGTGCCAGCAGTGAATACGGGAGGGAGACCCAGTACTTC.

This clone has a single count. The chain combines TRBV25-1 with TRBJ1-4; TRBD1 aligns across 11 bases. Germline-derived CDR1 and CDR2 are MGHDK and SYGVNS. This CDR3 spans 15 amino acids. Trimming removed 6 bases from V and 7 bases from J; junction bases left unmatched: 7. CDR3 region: CASRGTGGKFEKLFF. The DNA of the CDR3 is TGTGCCAGCAGGGGGACAGGGGGAAAGTTTGAAAAACTGTTTTTT.

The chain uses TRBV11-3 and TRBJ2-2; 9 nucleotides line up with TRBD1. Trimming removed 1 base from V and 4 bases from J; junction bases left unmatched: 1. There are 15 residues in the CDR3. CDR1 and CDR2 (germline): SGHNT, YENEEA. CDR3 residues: CASSLGGQGTGELFF. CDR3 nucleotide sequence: TGTGCCAGCAGCTTAGGGGGACAGGGCACCGGGGAGCTGTTTTTT.

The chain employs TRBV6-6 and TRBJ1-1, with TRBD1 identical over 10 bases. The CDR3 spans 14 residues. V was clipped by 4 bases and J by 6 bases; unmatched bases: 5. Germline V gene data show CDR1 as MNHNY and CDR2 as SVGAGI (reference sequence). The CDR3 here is CASSWDRGFSEAFF. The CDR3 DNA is TGTGCCAGCAGTTGGGACAGGGGATTTTCTGAAGCTTTCTTT.

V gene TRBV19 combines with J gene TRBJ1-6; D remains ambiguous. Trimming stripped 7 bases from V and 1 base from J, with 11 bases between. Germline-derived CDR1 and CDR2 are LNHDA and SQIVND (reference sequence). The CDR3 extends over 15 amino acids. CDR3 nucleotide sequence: TGTGCCAGTACCTCGGGTCGGTCCTATAATTCACCCCTCCACTTT. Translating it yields CASTSGRSYNSPLHF.